A single sample gave rise to the 14 T cell receptor beta chains below, sequenced in a study of shared clonotypes between healthy human individuals. Some clones are missing from TCRdb's copy, which holds only in-frame ones; the method was immunoSEQ multiplex PCR. This table has about 2.3 million clones, about 92% appearing once. Sequencing input: naive CD4+ T cells from PBMCs. The subset here: CD45RA+ positively selected. The receptors were sampled from a man younger than 35 in good health. Some clones in this sample may be carry-over from other donors' samples.

The chain recombines TRBV5-1 with TRBJ1-3; no clear D. Trimming removed 1 base from V and 2 bases from J, with 10 bases in between. In germline, CDR1 is SGHRS, CDR2 YFSETQ. The CDR3 is made up of 15 amino acids. CDR3 region: CASSLIPGAGNTIYF. CDR3 bases: TGCGCCAGCAGCTTGATCCCGGGTGCTGGAAACACCATATATTTT.

This chain uses TRBV7-8 with TRBJ2-1, with 8 bases identical to TRBD1. The CDR3 extends over 15 amino acids. V lost 0 bases and J lost 7; bases outside the gene matches: 5. Germline values: CDR1 SGHVS, CDR2 FQNEAQ. DNA of the CDR3: TGTGCCAGCAGCTTAGCTGGACAGGGTAAGAATGAGCAGTTCTTC. Protein sequence: CASSLAGQGKNEQFF.

This clone came up once. This sequence joins TRBV12-2 and TRBJ2-3; the table's D gene call, TRBD1, was not cross checked with the DNA. TRBV12-2 is classified as a pseudogene. The CDR3 consists of 16 residues. The CDR3 DNA sequence: TGTGCAAGTCGCCAGGGGCTAGAGGCTTACACAGATACGCAGTATTTT. Protein sequence: CASRQGLEAYTDTQYF.

The V call is TRBV6-5, the J call TRBJ1-5; D is ambiguous. V gave up 6 bases and J gave up 5 bases, with 11 bases separating them. The CDR3 totals 13 residues. Germline V gene sequence: CDR1 MNHEY, CDR2 SVGAGI. CDR3 in DNA: TGTGCCAGCAGGCGCGACATCTATCAGCCCCAGCATTTT. This translates into CASRRDIYQPQHF.

The chain has TRBV18 and TRBJ1-4; D call uncertain. This CDR3 is built from 12 residues. Trimming cost V 3 bases and J 6 bases, with 5 bases left between them. The germline V gene encodes CDR1 KGHSH and CDR2 LQKENI. The CDR3 region has the DNA TGTGCCAGCTCACCCAACTATGAAAAACTGTTTTTT. Its translation is CASSPNYEKLFF.

The V call is TRBV7-8, the J call TRBJ1-3; possible D gene TRBD1, 5 bases. CDR3 length: 17 residues. Trimming removed 3 bases at V and 0 bases at J, with 15 bases between. The germline V gene has CDR1 SGHVS and CDR2 FQNEAQ. This chain's CDR3 is CASSLGTARVSGNTIYF. CDR3 nucleotides: TGTGCCAGCAGCTTGGGGACGGCCAGAGTCTCTGGAAACACCATATATTTT. Full variable domain (rest looked up from reference TRBV7-8 and TRBJ1-3): GAGVSQSPRYKVAKRGQDVALRCDPISGHVSLFWYQQALGQGPEFLTYFQNEAQLDKSGLPSDRFFAERPEGSVSTLKIQRTQQEDSAVYLCASSLGTARVSGNTIYFGEGSWLTVV.

The chain combines TRBV30 with TRBJ2-1; 10 nucleotides line up with TRBD2. With V trimmed by 3 bases and J by 10 bases, 3 bases remained unmatched. The CDR3 is 12 residues long. Germline loops: CDR1 GTSNPN, CDR2 SVGIG (reference sequence). This CDR3 is CAWSGLAEEQFF. CDR3 in DNA: TGTGCCTGGAGCGGACTAGCGGAGGAGCAGTTCTTC.

This chain uses TRBV7-9 with TRBJ1-1; 7 nucleotides match TRBD1. Trimming removed 9 bases from V and 4 bases from J; junction bases left unmatched: 11. The germline gives CDR1 SEHNR, CDR2 FQNEAQ (reference sequence). The CDR3 covers 14 residues. The chain's CDR3 is CASQGGQGGTEAFF. CDR3 in DNA: TGTGCCAGTCAGGGGGGCCAAGGGGGCACTGAAGCTTTCTTT.

About this clone: Other nucleotide sequences in the sample specify the same CDR3. The chain uses TRBV9 and TRBJ2-2; 10 nucleotides match TRBD2. CDR3 length: 16 amino acids. Per the germline V gene, CDR1 is SGDLS and CDR2 is YYNGEE. V lost 0 bases to trimming and J lost 1 base; unmatched junction nucleotides: 0. In DNA, the CDR3 is TGTGCCAGCAGCGTAGGACTAGCGGGGAACACCGGGGAGCTGTTTTTT. Encoded protein: CASSVGLAGNTGELFF.

The chain is built from TRBV9 and TRBJ2-1, with D perhaps matching TRBD1 (6 bases). The CDR3 is 15 amino acids. The germline CDR1 and CDR2 sequences are SGDLS and YYNGEE. V lost 4 bases and J lost 2, with 13 bases in between. As DNA, the CDR3 is TGTGCCAGCAGCTTCCGGGACATGCCCTACAATGAGCAGTTCTTC. This codes for CASSFRDMPYNEQFF.

The chain is built from TRBV27 and TRBJ2-3; 7 nucleotides line up with TRBD1. CDR1 is MNHEY, CDR2 SMNVEV, per germline (reference sequence). The trim removed 2 bases at V and 6 bases at J, leaving 5 bases unmatched. CDR3 length equals 14 residues. CDR3 sequence: CASSLDRVGDTQYF. The CDR3 DNA reads TGTGCCAGCAGTTTAGACAGGGTTGGGGATACGCAGTATTTT.

This clone has a single count. The V call is TRBV29-1, the J call TRBJ2-3; a weak D match, TRBD2 (5 bases). CDR1 and CDR2 (germline): SQVTM, ANQGSEA. The germline V and J ends were trimmed by 7 bases and 4 bases, with 12 bases remaining between them. The CDR3 sequence is 12 residues long. CDR3 protein: CSASAEADTQYF. CDR3 nucleotides: TGCAGCGCGTCGGCGGAGGCAGATACGCAGTATTTT.

The chain employs TRBV5-4 and TRBJ2-1; 7 positions match TRBD2. The V gene's germline CDR1 is SGHNT and CDR2 YYREEE (reference sequence). V gave up 0 bases and J gave up 5 bases; unmatched junction bases: 8. CDR3 length: 16 residues. CDR3 nucleotides: TGTGCCAGCAGCTTGGGGGGGACTACCTCGAACAATGAGCAGTTCTTC. Its translation: CASSLGGTTSNNEQFF. The whole variable domain, remainder taken from reference TRBV5-4 and TRBJ2-1, is ETGVTQSPTHLIKTRGQQVTLRCSSQSGHNTVSWYQQALGQGPQFIFQYYREEENGRGNFPPRFSGLQFPNYSSELNVNALELDDSALYLCASSLGGTTSNNEQFFGPGTRLTVL.

Regarding this clone: Additional DNA sequences in this sample encode the identical CDR3. The rearrangement uses TRBV6-4 and TRBJ2-1; 10 bases fit TRBD2. The trim removed 4 bases at V and 5 bases at J, leaving 5 bases unmatched. Germline V lookup: CDR1 MRHNA, CDR2 SNTAGT. This CDR3 is built from 15 residues. The CDR3 DNA reads TGTGCCAGCAGTGCCCTAGCGGGAGTTAACAATGAGCAGTTCTTC. This codes for CASSALAGVNNEQFF.